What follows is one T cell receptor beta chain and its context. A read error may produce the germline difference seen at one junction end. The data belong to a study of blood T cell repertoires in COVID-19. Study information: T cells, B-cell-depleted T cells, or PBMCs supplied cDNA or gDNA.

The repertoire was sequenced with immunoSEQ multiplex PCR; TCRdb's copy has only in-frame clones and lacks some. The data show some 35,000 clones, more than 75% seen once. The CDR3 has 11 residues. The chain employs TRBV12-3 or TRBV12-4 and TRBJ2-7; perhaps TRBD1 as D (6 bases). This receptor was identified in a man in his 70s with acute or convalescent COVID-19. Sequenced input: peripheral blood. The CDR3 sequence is CASSHNTGTSF. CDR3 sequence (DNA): TGTGCCAGCAGCCACAATACAGGGACCTCTTTC.